The next 13 T cell receptor beta chains were all read from a single sample in a study of T cell changes during pregnancy in multiple sclerosis. The data were produced by immunoSEQ multiplex PCR, yet TCRdb's version contains in-frame clones alone and is incomplete. The data show about 92,000 clones, more than 85% seen once. Here the sequenced sample was peripheral blood, taken in the first trimester of pregnancy. Receptors were obtained from a female donor with multiple sclerosis, enrolled in a pregnancy study.

The genes are TRBV5-6 and TRBJ2-5, with 10 nucleotides matching TRBD1. The V segment lost 5 bases and the J segment 4 bases; nucleotides outside the gene matches: 5. The length of the CDR3 is 14 residues. Per germline, CDR1 SGHDT and CDR2 YYEEEE. CDR3 region: CASRVTGGGETQYF. In DNA form, the CDR3 reads TGTGCCAGCAGGGTGACAGGGGGCGGAGAGACCCAGTACTTC.

This sequence joins TRBV12-5 and TRBJ2-2; D is unresolved. The germline V and J ends were trimmed by 6 bases and 3 bases, with 5 bases remaining between them. CDR1 is LGHNT, CDR2 FRNRAP, per germline. The CDR3 runs to 12 residues. CDR3 in amino acids: CASGPDTGELFF. CDR3 coding DNA: TGTGCTAGTGGCCCGGACACCGGGGAGCTGTTTTTT.

The chain recombines TRBV7-2 with TRBJ2-7; D is perhaps TRBD1 (5 bases). V lost 5 bases and J lost 2, with 16 bases in between. CDR1 and CDR2 (germline): SGHTA, FQGNSA. This CDR3 has 15 residues. The CDR3 DNA follows: TGTGCCAGCAGCGTAGGTCAGGGTGGGACCTACGAGCAGTACTTC. This gives the protein CASSVGQGGTYEQYF. Combining the CDR3 with reference TRBV7-2 and TRBJ2-7 gives the whole variable domain GAGVSQSPSNKVTEKGKDVELRCDPISGHTALYWYRQSLGQGLEFLIYFQGNSAPDKSGLPSDRFSAERTGGSVSTLTIQRTQQEDSAVYLCASSVGQGGTYEQYFGPGTRLTVT.

Remarks on this clone: Other nucleotide sequences in the sample specify the same CDR3. This chain uses TRBV5-1 with TRBJ2-1; 13 positions agree with TRBD2. The germline V gene encodes CDR1 SGHRS and CDR2 YFSETQ. The CDR3 extends over 15 amino acids. Trimming at V came to 4 bases and at J to 8 bases, leaving 6 bases not matched to a gene. The CDR3 region has the DNA TGCGCCAGCAGCACCGGGACTAGCGGGATTGATGAGCAGTTCTTC. It encodes CASSTGTSGIDEQFF.

This clone came up once. The V call is TRBV5-1, the J call TRBJ2-7, with TRBD2 matching 16 bases. V lost 3 bases and J lost 5; bases outside the gene matches: 8. From germline, CDR1 is SGHRS and CDR2 YFSETQ. The CDR3 consists of 17 residues. The CDR3 DNA is TGCGCCAGCAGCTCGGGACTAGCGGGAGGGCCGGGGAACGAGCAGTACTTC. Translation: CASSSGLAGGPGNEQYF.

This rearrangement joins TRBV19 to TRBJ2-3; 8 nucleotides align to TRBD2. This CDR3 has 16 residues. Germline V gene sequence: CDR1 LNHDA, CDR2 SQIVND (reference sequence). V shed 4 bases and J 2 bases; nucleotides not matched to a gene: 8. CDR3 protein: CASSKGTSGLTDTQYF. CDR3 sequence (DNA): TGTGCCAGTAGTAAGGGGACTAGTGGACTCACAGATACGCAGTATTTT.

V gene TRBV30 combines with J gene TRBJ1-5; D is undetermined. Between the trimmed V and J ends, which lost 0 bases and 1 base, there was a span of 7 bases. The CDR3 has 14 residues. Per the germline V gene, CDR1 is GTSNPN and CDR2 is SVGIG (reference sequence). CDR3 nucleotides: TGTGCCTGGAGTGTACTGGGCAGCAATCAGCCCCAGCATTTT. It translates to CAWSVLGSNQPQHF. Based on the CDR3 plus reference TRBV30 and TRBJ1-5, the full variable domain is SQTIHQWPATLVQPVGSPLSLECTVEGTSNPNLYWYRQAAGRGLQLLFYSVGIGQISSEVPQNLSASRPQDRQFILSSKKLLLSDSGFYLCAWSVLGSNQPQHFGDGTRLSIL.

The chain recombines TRBV19 with TRBJ1-5; D gene ambiguous. Trimming removed 7 bases at V and 6 bases at J, with 13 bases between. The germline V gene encodes CDR1 LNHDA and CDR2 SQIVND (reference sequence). This CDR3 is 13 amino acids long. CDR3 nucleotides: TGTGCCAGTACCGACGGGGATTTTCAGCCCCAGCATTTT. Amino acids: CASTDGDFQPQHF.

The chain uses TRBV9 and TRBJ2-5, with a weak D call TRBD2 (6 bases). V was pared by 1 base and J by 2 bases, with 15 bases between. This CDR3 has 16 amino acids. Germline V gene sequence: CDR1 SGDLS, CDR2 YYNGEE. CDR3 nucleotide sequence: TGTGCCAGCAGCGTAAGGGCCCAAGCGGGTCAAGAGACCCAGTACTTC. Its translation: CASSVRAQAGQETQYF.

The chain links TRBV4-1 to TRBJ2-1; 8 nucleotides align to TRBD1. This CDR3 spans 13 amino acids. The germline V gene encodes CDR1 MGHRA and CDR2 YSYEKL. Trimming at V came to 4 bases and at J to 13 bases, leaving 9 bases not matched to a gene. CDR3 region: CASSLYHGTGQFF. The CDR3 region has the DNA TGCGCCAGCAGCCTCTACCACGGGACAGGTCAGTTCTTC.

The V call is TRBV7-7, the J call TRBJ2-7; D might be TRBD2 (6 bases). The V end was cut by 2 bases, the J end by 6 bases, with 8 bases between. The CDR3 is 12 residues long. Germline V gene sequence: CDR1 SSHAT, CDR2 FNYEAQ (reference sequence). In nucleotides, the CDR3 is TGTGCCAGCAGCTTAACGGGGGTCGAGCAGTACTTC. It translates to CASSLTGVEQYF.

The chain recombines TRBV9 with TRBJ1-1; tentative D call: TRBD1 (6 bases). The V and J ends lost 2 bases and 6 bases respectively, with 11 bases between them. Germline V gene sequence: CDR1 SGDLS, CDR2 YYNGEE. The CDR3 spans 13 residues. In DNA, the CDR3 is TGTGCCAGCAGCGTTACAGGGTATTCTGAAGCTTTCTTT. Amino acids: CASSVTGYSEAFF.

The chain combines TRBV25-1 with TRBJ1-5; D call uncertain. Trimming stripped 6 bases from V and 2 bases from J, with 8 bases between. CDR3 length equals 13 residues. Looked up from germline, CDR1 is MGHDK and CDR2 is SYGVNS. The CDR3 DNA reads as TGTGCCAGCAGCATCGCGGGCAATCAGCCCCAGCATTTT. It codes for CASSIAGNQPQHF.